Listed here are 21 T cell receptor beta chains from one sample, sequenced in a study of beta chain features in type 1 diabetes. The authors reverse transcribed all of the isolated RNA, so sequencing captured expressed TCRB transcripts. Sequenced by immunoSEQ multiplex PCR; TCRdb stores in-frame clones only, minus some. Of about 220,000 clones detected, roughly a tenth appear once; the ten largest clones hold approximately 1.4%. The sequencing input was central memory CD4+ T cells from blood. The origin of the receptors is a man between 18 and 29 years old in good health.

This chain uses TRBV9 with TRBJ2-7; 9 positions match TRBD2. Germline CDR1 and CDR2: SGDLS and YYNGEE. With 4 bases clipped from V and 6 bases from J, the junction kept 8 bases outside the gene matches. CDR3 length: 14 amino acids. CDR3 nucleotides: TGTGCCAGCAGCCCCGTTAGCGGGAGTTCCGAGCAGTACTTC. Translation: CASSPVSGSSEQYF.

The table lists this clone with many counts. This chain joins TRBV14 and TRBJ2-1, with D perhaps assigned TRBD1 or TRBD2 (5 bases each). CDR1 and CDR2 (germline): SGHDN, FVKESK. Trimming cost V 0 bases and J 10 bases, with 16 bases left between them. The CDR3 loop spans 15 amino acids. The CDR3 DNA is TGTGCCAGCAGCCAAGATCCTAAGGGGACGGGCGAGCAGTTCTTC. Translated, it gives CASSQDPKGTGEQFF.

V gene TRBV7-6 combines with J gene TRBJ2-3; D not resolved. V was clipped by 4 bases and J by 0 bases, with 11 bases between them. The CDR3 extends over 15 amino acids. The germline gives CDR1 SGHVS, CDR2 FNYEAQ. The CDR3 sequence: CASSWWGTSTDTQYF. The CDR3, as DNA: TGTGCCAGCAGCTGGTGGGGTACTAGCACAGATACGCAGTATTTT. The full variable domain, in which reference TRBV7-6 and TRBJ2-3 provide the parts outside the CDR3, is GAGVSQSPRYKVTKRGQDVALRCDPISGHVSLYWYRQALGQGPEFLTYFNYEAQQDKSGLPNDRFSAERPEGSISTLTIQRTEQRDSAMYRCASSWWGTSTDTQYFGPGTRLTVL.

V is TRBV6-5 and J is TRBJ2-5; D tentatively fits TRBD1 or TRBD2 (5 bases each). V was clipped by 0 bases and J by 4 bases, with 15 bases between them. The CDR3 spans 16 residues. CDR1 is MNHEY, CDR2 SVGAGI, per germline. DNA for the CDR3: TGTGCCAGCAGTTACTCTTTCGGGACCAAAGGAGAGACCCAGTACTTC. Protein product: CASSYSFGTKGETQYF.

This clone was found a few times. The chain carries TRBV18 and TRBJ2-7; 7 nucleotides align to TRBD1. V was pared by 5 bases and J by 6 bases, with 7 bases of the junction left unmatched. The CDR3 totals 13 residues. CDR1 is KGHSH and CDR2 is LQKENI in the germline V gene. CDR3: CASSTGQFGEQYF. The CDR3 DNA is TGTGCCAGCTCAACGGGACAGTTTGGCGAGCAGTACTTC.

The J gene is TRBJ1-2, the V gene TRBV20-1; maybe TRBD1 (5 bases). The germline V and J ends were trimmed by 2 bases and 10 bases, with 11 bases remaining between them. Germline assignment: CDR1 DFQATT and CDR2 SNEGSKA (reference sequence). The CDR3 runs 11 residues. The CDR3: CSARQGDDYTF. For the CDR3, the DNA is TGCAGTGCTAGACAGGGAGACGACTACACCTTC.

The chain combines TRBV18 with TRBJ1-5; TRBD1 is a possible D gene (5 bases). Germline CDR1 reads KGHSH; CDR2 reads LQKENI. V gave up 2 bases and J gave up 9 bases, with 8 bases separating them. This CDR3 region has 12 residues. The CDR3 bases are TGTGCCAGCTCACCAGGGGCCAGGCCCCAGCATTTT. This sequence encodes CASSPGARPQHF.

This clone was found a few times. The chain recombines TRBV4-2 with TRBJ2-7; TRBD2 matches 8 bases. The CDR3 contains 15 residues. After removal of 4 bases from V and 3 bases from J, the junction contained 8 bases not matched to a gene. Per germline, CDR1 LGHNA and CDR2 YNFKEQ. This CDR3 is CASSPQRGFSYEQYF. CDR3 DNA sequence: TGTGCCAGCAGCCCCCAGCGGGGGTTTAGCTACGAGCAGTACTTC.

This clone was observed a few times. V and J are TRBV11-2 and TRBJ1-1; TRBD1 might be the D (5 bases). This CDR3 spans 15 amino acids. CDR1 SGHAT and CDR2 FQNNGV come from the germline V gene. V lost 0 bases to trimming and J lost 5 bases, with 13 bases between them. The CDR3 DNA follows: TGTGCCAGCAGCTTAGAGTGGGGTGGGGGAACTGAAGCTTTCTTT. It is translated as CASSLEWGGGTEAFF.

V and J are TRBV28 and TRBJ1-5; D unresolved. The CDR3 has 14 amino acids. The V gene's germline CDR1 is MDHEN and CDR2 SYDVKM. The V end was cut by 6 bases, the J end by 4 bases, with 13 bases between. CDR3 sequence reads: CASRLSIQNQPQHF. CDR3 in DNA: TGTGCCAGCAGGCTTTCGATCCAGAATCAGCCCCAGCATTTT. Filled out from reference TRBV28 and TRBJ1-5, the complete variable domain reads DVKVTQSSRYLVKRTGEKVFLECVQDMDHENMFWYRQDPGLGLRLIYFSYDVKMKEKGDIPEGYSVSREKKERFSLILESASTNQTSMYLCASRLSIQNQPQHFGDGTRLSIL.

This chain connects TRBV30 to TRBJ1-2, with a tentative D call TRBD1 (6 bases). Trimming stripped 2 bases from V and 5 bases from J, with 15 bases between. The CDR3 totals 14 residues. Germline CDR1 reads GTSNPN; CDR2 reads SVGIG (reference sequence). The CDR3 region is CAWSRTDRLYGYTF. CDR3 DNA: TGTGCCTGGAGTAGGACAGACAGATTGTATGGCTACACCTTC.

This clone was found many times. The V gene is TRBV10-2, the J gene TRBJ2-1; 9 nucleotides agree with TRBD2. The CDR3 loop spans 14 amino acids. The germline V gene encodes CDR1 WSHSY and CDR2 SAAADI. Unmatched junction bases numbered 2, after V lost 4 bases and J lost 4 bases. The CDR3 protein is CASSGLAAYNEQFF. Here the CDR3 DNA reads TGCGCCAGCAGTGGACTAGCGGCTTACAATGAGCAGTTCTTC.

In this sample, this clone turned up a few times. CDR3 DNA sequence: TGCAGCGTTAGGAGCCGATCTGGGGCCAACGTCCTGACTTTC. Protein product: CSVRSRSGANVLTF. This chain links TRBV29-1 with TRBJ2-6; no clear D. Germline CDR1 SQVTM, CDR2 ANQGSEA. The length of the CDR3 is 14 residues. With 5 bases removed from V and 1 base from J, the gap between germline ends came to 9 bases.

This clone was recorded at least ten times. The V call is TRBV27, the J call TRBJ2-4, with a tentative D call TRBD1 (6 bases). The CDR3 contains 13 residues. Germline assignment: CDR1 MNHEY and CDR2 SMNVEV (reference sequence). Between the trimmed V and J ends, which lost 7 bases and 7 bases, there was a span of 14 bases. The CDR3 is CASMNRGQNIQYF. The CDR3 DNA follows: TGTGCCAGCATGAATCGAGGACAGAACATTCAGTACTTC.

This clone was seen a handful of times. This chain links TRBV19 with TRBJ2-3; weak D call: TRBD2 (6 bases). V lost 5 bases and J 0 bases, leaving 15 bases between the germline ends. The germline CDR1 and CDR2 sequences are LNHDA and SQIVND (reference sequence). This CDR3 contains 16 residues. The CDR3 coding sequence is TGTGCCAGTAGTTACAGGCCTAGCGCCAGCACAGATACGCAGTATTTT. It yields the protein CASSYRPSASTDTQYF.

The CDR3 reads CASSAAQRPAYEQYF. The CDR3 DNA sequence: TGTGCCAGCAGCGCGGCACAGCGACCGGCCTACGAGCAGTACTTC. J is TRBJ2-7 and V is TRBV25-1; D gene uncertain. This CDR3 has 15 residues. Germline V CDR1 and CDR2: MGHDK, SYGVNS. V was trimmed by 6 bases and J by 2 bases, leaving 17 bases between them.

This clone was seen only a few times. Additional DNA sequences in this sample encode the identical CDR3. The rearrangement uses TRBV5-1 and TRBJ2-6; D is unresolved. Trimming shortened V by 4 bases and J by 1 base, and 3 bases separated the two germline ends. The CDR3 runs 13 residues. In germline, CDR1 is SGHRS, CDR2 YFSETQ. The CDR3 loop is CASSLSGANVLTF. The CDR3 DNA reads as TGCGCCAGCAGCCTATCTGGGGCCAACGTCCTGACTTTC.

Remarks on this clone: Other nucleotide sequences in the sample specify the same CDR3. The chain joins TRBV7-3 to TRBJ2-5; a possible D gene is TRBD2 (6 bases). The V gene's germline CDR1 is SGHTA and CDR2 FQGTGA. Trimming stripped 0 bases from V and 2 bases from J, with 13 bases between. The CDR3 is 16 residues long. The CDR3: CASSLTGRRSQETQYF. CDR3 DNA: TGTGCCAGCAGCTTAACGGGGAGGAGGAGTCAAGAGACCCAGTACTTC.

DNA for the CDR3: TGTGCCAGCAGTGCGACCGATAGGACTGAAGCTTTCTTT. Its translation is CASSATDRTEAFF. The chain is built from TRBV6-5 and TRBJ1-1; D unresolved. The CDR3 runs 13 residues. V gave up 5 bases and J gave up 5 bases, with 12 bases separating them. Per the germline V gene, CDR1 is MNHEY and CDR2 is SVGAGI.

V is TRBV5-5 and J is TRBJ2-3; 14 bases map to TRBD2. V shed 3 bases and J 4 bases; nucleotides not matched to a gene: 4. The CDR3 consists of 16 residues. Per the germline V gene, CDR1 is SGHKS and CDR2 is YYEKEE (reference sequence). The CDR3 sequence is CASSSGTSGSADTQYF. The CDR3 DNA follows: TGTGCCAGCAGCTCCGGGACTAGCGGGAGTGCAGATACGCAGTATTTT.

The rearrangement uses TRBV28 and TRBJ1-1; a possible D gene is TRBD1 (5 bases). V lost 3 bases to trimming and J lost 8 bases, with 13 bases between them. Germline V lookup: CDR1 MDHEN, CDR2 SYDVKM. The length of the CDR3 is 13 residues. The chain's CDR3 is CASSFWDSGEAFF. In DNA, the CDR3 is TGTGCCAGCAGTTTCTGGGACTCTGGGGAAGCTTTCTTT.